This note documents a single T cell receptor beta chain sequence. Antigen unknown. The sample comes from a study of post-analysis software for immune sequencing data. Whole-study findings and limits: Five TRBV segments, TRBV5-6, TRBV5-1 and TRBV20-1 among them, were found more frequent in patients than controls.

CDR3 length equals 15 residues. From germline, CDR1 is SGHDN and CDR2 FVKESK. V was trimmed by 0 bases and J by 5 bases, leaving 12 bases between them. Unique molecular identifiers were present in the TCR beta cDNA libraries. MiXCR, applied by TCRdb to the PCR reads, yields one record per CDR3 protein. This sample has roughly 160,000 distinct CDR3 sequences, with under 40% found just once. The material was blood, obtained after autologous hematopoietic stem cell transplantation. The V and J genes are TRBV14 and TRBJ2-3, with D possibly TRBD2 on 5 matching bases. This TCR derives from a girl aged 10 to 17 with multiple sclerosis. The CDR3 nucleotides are TGTGCCAGCAGCCAAGATAAGGACTGGCAAGATACGCAGTATTTT. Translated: CASSQDKDWQDTQYF. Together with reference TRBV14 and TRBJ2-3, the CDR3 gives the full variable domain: EAGVTQFPSHSVIEKGQTVTLRCDPISGHDNLYWYRRVMGKEIKFLLHFVKESKQDESGMPNNRFLAERTGGTYSTLKVQPAELEDSGVYFCASSQDKDWQDTQYFGPGTRLTVL.